A selection of T cell receptor beta chains follows, all from one sample in a study of cytomegalovirus exposure and HLA in healthy donors. Only in-frame clones appear in the TCRdb table, and some are missing; sequencing was by immunoSEQ multiplex PCR. The table shows a few hundred thousand clones, with over 90% occurring only once. Input material: PBMCs. These receptors were taken from a girl aged 2 to 9 in good health and CMV-seronegative. The CDR3 runs from the conserved cysteine through the conserved F or W. The D gene is left open where the match is weak. Clone sizes are given selectively: once, few, many, or a class where the clone is expanded.

j_gene: TRBJ2-1
v_gene: TRBV15
abundance: .
d_gene: .
CDR3nt: TGTGCCACCAGCAGCCTTCCTAATAATGAGCAGTTCTTC
CDR3aa: CATSSLPNNEQFF

j_gene: TRBJ2-7
v_gene: TRBV11-2
abundance: .
d_gene: .
CDR3nt: TGTGCCAGCAGCTTATCCGATGGGGGGACCCTCGAGCAGTACTTC
CDR3aa: CASSLSDGGTLEQYF

j_gene: TRBJ1-2
v_gene: TRBV28
abundance: .
d_gene: .
CDR3nt: TGTGCCAGCACGGAGATTCCTAACTATGGCTACACCTTC
CDR3aa: CASTEIPNYGYTF

j_gene: TRBJ2-7
v_gene: TRBV2
abundance: .
d_gene: .
CDR3nt: TGTGCCAGCAGTATTAGTCGGACTGGCTCCTACGAGCAGTACTTC
CDR3aa: CASSISRTGSYEQYF

j_gene: TRBJ2-7
v_gene: TRBV5-6
abundance: .
d_gene: TRBD1
CDR3nt: TGTGCCAGCAGCGGACAGGGGTACGAGCAGTACTTC
CDR3aa: CASSGQGYEQYF

j_gene: TRBJ2-1
v_gene: TRBV5-1
abundance: .
d_gene: TRBD2
CDR3nt: TGCGCCAGCAGCTTGGAAGCGGCTAGCGGATACAATGAGCAGTTCTTC
CDR3aa: CASSLEAASGYNEQFF

j_gene: TRBJ1-1
v_gene: TRBV2
abundance: once
d_gene: TRBD1
CDR3nt: TGTGCCAGCGGGGGACAGATGAACACTGAAGCTTTCTTT
CDR3aa: CASGGQMNTEAFF

j_gene: TRBJ2-1
v_gene: TRBV7-5
abundance: .
d_gene: .
CDR3nt: TGTGTCAGAAGCTTAGGGGACCCCTCGGAGCGGGGCAATGAGCAGTTCTTC
CDR3aa: CVRSLGDPSERGNEQFF

j_gene: TRBJ1-1
v_gene: TRBV27
abundance: .
d_gene: .
CDR3nt: TGTGCCAGCAGCCGTGATTGGGGGGGGAACACTGAAGCTTTCTTT
CDR3aa: CASSRDWGGNTEAFF

j_gene: TRBJ2-1
v_gene: TRBV29-1
abundance: .
d_gene: TRBD2
CDR3nt: TGCAGCACAACTAGCGGGTCTCGTAAATTCTATGAGCAGTTCTTC
CDR3aa: CSTTSGSRKFYEQFF

j_gene: TRBJ2-1
v_gene: TRBV19
abundance: .
d_gene: .
CDR3nt: TGTGCCAGTAGTCGGTTGGGCGGGTACTCCTACAATGAGCAGTTCTTC
CDR3aa: CASSRLGGYSYNEQFF

j_gene: TRBJ2-5
v_gene: TRBV7-9
abundance: .
d_gene: .
CDR3nt: TGTGCCAGCAGCTTAGTCAGGGCTCCCCAAGAGACCCAGTACTTC
CDR3aa: CASSLVRAPQETQYF

j_gene: TRBJ2-5
v_gene: TRBV9
abundance: .
d_gene: .
CDR3nt: TGTGCCAGCAACCAGATCCCACAAGAGACCCAGTACTTC
CDR3aa: CASNQIPQETQYF

j_gene: TRBJ2-5
v_gene: TRBV27
abundance: .
d_gene: TRBD2
CDR3nt: TGTGCCAGCAGTTTATCCGGGACTAGCAGTCAAGAGACCCAGTACTTC
CDR3aa: CASSLSGTSSQETQYF

j_gene: TRBJ2-5
v_gene: TRBV18
abundance: .
d_gene: .
CDR3nt: TGTGCCAGCTCACCACTTCGCCAGGTTCAAGAGACCCAGTACTTC
CDR3aa: CASSPLRQVQETQYF